Shown below are 21 T cell receptor beta chains from a single sample sequenced in a study of blood T cell repertoires in COVID-19. The table came from immunoSEQ multiplex PCR; TCRdb's copy has only in-frame clones and leaves some out. The top ten clones hold around 18% of a sample with 200,000 to 250,000 clones, roughly 84% of them seen once. The sample consisted of peripheral blood. These receptors came from a woman of 80 years or more with active or convalescent COVID-19.

The chain has TRBV6-2 or TRBV6-3 and TRBJ2-7; 8 bases match TRBD2. The CDR3 runs 13 residues. CDR1 MNHEY and CDR2 SVGEGT come from the germline V gene. V shed 6 bases and J 4 bases; nucleotides not matched to a gene: 5. The CDR3 reads CASSPGGGYEQYF. CDR3 in DNA: TGTGCCAGCAGCCCCGGCGGGGGGTACGAGCAGTACTTC.

Concerning this clone: In the same sample, other DNA sequences code for this CDR3. The V and J genes are TRBV7-2 and TRBJ1-2; unclear D gene. The CDR3 loop spans 15 amino acids. Germline V lookup: CDR1 SGHTA, CDR2 FQGNSA. V lost 0 bases to trimming and J lost 4 bases, with 12 bases between them. CDR3 nucleotide sequence: TGTGCCAGCAGCTTAGCCACGCGCCCCGGCTATGGCTACACCTTC. Residues: CASSLATRPGYGYTF.

This clone appeared a single time. This chain connects TRBV4-3 to TRBJ2-3, with D maybe TRBD1 (6 bases). V was trimmed by 5 bases and J by 9 bases, leaving 15 bases between them. CDR3 size: 13 residues. CDR1 and CDR2 from the germline V gene are LGHNA and YSLEER. The CDR3 nucleotides read TGCGCCAGCAGCTTGATACAGGGTCGAACGCAGTATTTT. This sequence encodes CASSLIQGRTQYF.

The gene calls are TRBV27 and TRBJ2-3; D is possibly TRBD2 (6 bases). Germline lookup yields CDR1 MNHEY and CDR2 SMNVEV (reference sequence). Between the trimmed V and J ends, which lost 10 bases and 5 bases, there was a span of 16 bases. CDR3 size: 13 residues. The CDR3 loop is CATHRRVGDTQYF. The CDR3 DNA follows: TGTGCCACCCACCGGAGGGTTGGAGATACGCAGTATTTT.

About this clone: One end of the junction is discordant with germline, which a read error may explain. V usage is TRBV7-9 and J usage is TRBJ2-5; D might be TRBD2 (6 bases). This CDR3 spans 14 amino acids. The germline V gene encodes CDR1 SEHNR and CDR2 FQNEAQ (reference sequence). CDR3 residues: CASSSWRGREAQYF. Written as DNA, the CDR3 is TGTGCCAGCAGCTCTTGGAGGGGTCGAGAGGCCCAGTACTTC.

V is TRBV19 and J is TRBJ1-1; unclear D gene. CDR1 and CDR2 (germline): LNHDA, SQIVND (reference sequence). The length of the CDR3 is 13 residues. The V gene lost 5 bases and the J gene lost 1 base, with 8 bases spanning the gap. The CDR3 DNA follows: TGTGCCAGTAGTCAGAATTGGAACACTGAAGCTTTCTTT. Its protein is CASSQNWNTEAFF.

The chain combines TRBV7-2 with TRBJ2-1; 12 bases agree with TRBD2. V trimming: 3 bases; J trimming: 8 bases; junction bases outside the gene matches: 5. The CDR3 runs 15 residues. CDR1 SGHTA and CDR2 FQGNSA come from the germline V gene. The CDR3 protein is CASSLTSGSIDEQFF. The CDR3 region has the DNA TGTGCCAGCAGCTTGACTAGCGGGAGCATCGATGAGCAGTTCTTC.

The rearrangement uses TRBV9 and TRBJ1-1; D possibly corresponds to TRBD1 (6 bases). The CDR3 contains 17 residues. V lost 0 bases and J lost 1, with 16 bases in between. Germline CDR1 is SGDLS and CDR2 is YYNGEE. The CDR3 bases are TGTGCCAGCAGCGTAGACCCCGAGGACAGCCGGAACACTGAAGCTTTCTTT. It specifies CASSVDPEDSRNTEAFF.

V usage is TRBV6-1 and J usage is TRBJ1-4, with unresolved D. The germline V gene encodes CDR1 MNHNS and CDR2 SASEGT. This CDR3 has 14 residues. Trimming pared 2 bases from V and 0 bases from J, leaving 4 bases between. Written as DNA, the CDR3 is TGTGCCAGCAGTGAACCTACAACTAATGAAAAACTGTTTTTT. This translates into CASSEPTTNEKLFF.

This chain joins TRBV5-1 and TRBJ2-2; TRBD1 is a possible D gene (6 bases). V was cut by 4 bases and J by 0 bases, with 10 bases left in between. From germline, CDR1 is SGHRS and CDR2 YFSETQ. The CDR3 totals 15 residues. Here the CDR3 DNA reads TGCGCCAGCAGCCTGGACAGTACGAACACCGGGGAGCTGTTTTTT. It codes for CASSLDSTNTGELFF.

The rearrangement joins TRBV29-1 to TRBJ2-1, with TRBD1 matching over 8 bases. This CDR3 region has 14 residues. CDR1 is SQVTM, CDR2 ANQGSEA, per germline. With V trimmed by 5 bases and J by 2 bases, 5 bases remained unmatched. CDR3 in amino acids: CSVRRDRTYNEQFF. The CDR3 DNA sequence: TGCAGCGTTCGTAGGGACAGGACCTACAATGAGCAGTTCTTC.

This chain links TRBV6-5 with TRBJ2-2, with 10 bases fitting TRBD1. Germline V gives CDR1 MNHEY, CDR2 SVGAGI. This CDR3 comprises 14 residues. With 6 bases clipped from V and 7 bases from J, the junction kept 5 bases outside the gene matches. The CDR3 region is CASRGQGFGGELFF. CDR3 nucleotides: TGTGCCAGCAGGGGACAGGGGTTCGGCGGGGAGCTGTTTTTT.

The CDR3 bases are TGTGCCAGCAGCCCTTTCGGGACTGTATACAATGAGCAGTTCTTC. Amino acids: CASSPFGTVYNEQFF. V usage is TRBV7-2 and J usage is TRBJ2-1; the D gene is possibly TRBD2 (6 bases). The germline gives CDR1 SGHTA, CDR2 FQGNSA. The CDR3 is 15 residues long. Trimming removed 5 bases at V and 4 bases at J, with 15 bases between.

This chain connects TRBV7-9 to TRBJ1-6, with TRBD1 as a possible D gene (5 bases). The CDR3 loop spans 15 amino acids. Trimming pared 8 bases from V and 8 bases from J, leaving 19 bases between. CDR1 and CDR2 from the germline V gene are SEHNR and FQNEAQ (reference sequence). The CDR3: CASSRSREGYSPLHF. DNA for the CDR3: TGTGCCAGCTCGAGGAGCAGGGAGGGATATTCACCCCTCCACTTT.

This chain links TRBV12-3 or TRBV12-4 with TRBJ2-1; no clear D gene. V shed 7 bases and J shed 8 bases, with 15 bases lying between them. The CDR3 runs to 13 residues. This CDR3 is CASTQPGRDEQFF. The CDR3 DNA follows: TGTGCCAGCACCCAGCCCGGTCGGGATGAGCAGTTCTTC.

The table lists this clone with a few counts. The chain combines TRBV7-6 with TRBJ2-1; 7 nucleotides agree with TRBD2. Germline CDR1 reads SGHVS; CDR2 reads FNYEAQ. The CDR3 consists of 18 residues. The trim removed 2 bases at V and 8 bases at J, leaving 18 bases unmatched. CDR3 sequence reads: CASSLMGGLAVEGHEQFF. In DNA, the CDR3 is TGTGCCAGCAGCTTAATGGGGGGGTTAGCGGTGGAGGGCCATGAGCAGTTCTTC.

The CDR3: CASSLLVSETQETQYF. The CDR3, as DNA: TGTGCCAGCAGCTTGTTGGTTAGCGAGACCCAAGAGACCCAGTACTTC. The chain carries TRBV5-6 and TRBJ2-5; maybe TRBD2 (5 bases). Looked up from germline, CDR1 is SGHDT and CDR2 is YYEEEE. Deletions cut 1 base from V and 1 base from J, with 14 bases between. This CDR3 spans 16 amino acids.

This clone was picked up one time. The rearrangement links TRBV18 to TRBJ1-2; TRBD1 might be the D (6 bases). Trimming shortened V by 4 bases and J by 8 bases, and 14 bases separated the two germline ends. CDR1 is KGHSH, CDR2 LQKENI, per germline. The length of the CDR3 is 13 residues. This CDR3 is CASSQRDIRGYTF. CDR3 sequence (DNA): TGTGCCAGCTCACAACGGGACATCCGGGGCTACACCTTC.

The chain employs TRBV5-5 and TRBJ2-7; D is uncertain. The CDR3 runs 15 residues. CDR1 is SGHKS, CDR2 YYEKEE, per germline (reference sequence). V was clipped by 0 bases and J by 3 bases, with 13 bases between them. In DNA, the CDR3 is TGTGCCAGCAGCTTGGCAGGCCTGGTTCACTACGAGCAGTACTTC. Translating gives CASSLAGLVHYEQYF.

This clone appeared once. The V and J genes are TRBV28 and TRBJ2-7; 9 bases agree with TRBD2. The trim removed 6 bases at V and 4 bases at J, leaving 10 bases unmatched. The germline CDR1 and CDR2 sequences are MDHEN and SYDVKM. CDR3 length: 15 residues. The CDR3 DNA reads TGTGCCAGCAGCCAGGCCGGGACTAGCCTTTACGAGCAGTACTTC. Amino acids: CASSQAGTSLYEQYF.

The chain is built from TRBV5-1 and TRBJ1-1; TRBD1 matches at 12 bases. The CDR3 is made up of 15 amino acids. CDR1 is SGHRS and CDR2 is YFSETQ in the germline V gene. With V trimmed by 3 bases and J by 4 bases, 4 bases remained unmatched. The DNA for the CDR3 is TGCGCCAGCAGCTGGGGGGACAGGGGGCTCACTGAAGCTTTCTTT. The encoded protein is CASSWGDRGLTEAFF.